Given below is one TCR beta chain in context. This sample was taken from a study of cytomegalovirus exposure and HLA in healthy donors. A multiplex PCR was run with 60 Vbeta primers and 13 Jbeta primers. Assay: immunoSEQ multiplex PCR; the TCRdb copy retains only in-frame clones and omits some. The data hold fewer than 150,000 clones, with around 77% observed a single time. Trimming took off 0 bases at V and 5 bases at J, with 9 bases between the two ends. Germline lookup yields CDR1 SGHRS and CDR2 YFSETQ. This CDR3 comprises 14 residues. The chain recombines TRBV5-1 with TRBJ1-5; tentatively, D is TRBD1 (6 bases). What was sequenced was PBMCs. The clonotype comes from a man aged 30-40 years in good health and CMV-seronegative. Here the CDR3 DNA reads TGCGCCAGCAGCTTGGGGGGGCTGGATCAGCCCCAGCATTTT. It yields the protein CASSLGGLDQPQHF.